The 13 T cell receptor beta chains presented below share a single source sample, sequenced in a study of cytomegalovirus exposure and HLA in healthy donors (dated by TCRdb to about 2017). The library came from the immunoSEQ multiplex PCR assay. A mixture of 60 forward primers for TCR Vbeta segments and 13 reverse primers for TCR Jbeta segments was used in the multiplex PCR. Not all clones reach the TCRdb copy of this immuneACCESS table, which keeps in-frame sequences only. Checked studies attribute under half of the gap to unresolved V genes and leave the rest unexplained. The sample table holds roughly 250,000 clones, of which roughly four fifths were seen once. The top ten hold roughly 2% of the sample. The sample taken for sequencing was PBMCs. The origin of the receptors is a middle-aged woman in good health and CMV-seropositive.

The J gene is TRBJ2-2, the V gene TRBV29-1; D is unclear. Germline-derived CDR1 and CDR2 are SQVTM and ANQGSEA. V dropped 1 base and J dropped 4 bases, with 7 bases sitting between them. This CDR3 is built from 13 residues. The DNA for the CDR3 is TGCAGCGTTGAAGGGTTCGGCACCGGGGAGCTGTTTTTT. Translating it yields CSVEGFGTGELFF.

CDR3 DNA: TGTGCCAGCAGTTTATCTCTAGCGGGTTTTTACCTTTTGTTCTTC. Amino acid sequence: CASSLSLAGFYLLFF. V usage is TRBV27 and J usage is TRBJ2-1, with 8 bases that match TRBD2. With 0 bases clipped from V and 15 bases from J, the junction kept 13 bases outside the gene matches. The V gene's germline CDR1 is MNHEY and CDR2 SMNVEV (reference sequence). CDR3 length: 15 residues.

V gene TRBV5-6 combines with J gene TRBJ1-1; the match to TRBD1 covers 8 bases. Germline V lookup: CDR1 SGHDT, CDR2 YYEEEE. The V gene end was trimmed by 3 bases and the J gene end by 1 base; junction bases not matched to a gene: 5. The CDR3 is 15 residues long. Here the CDR3 reads CASSSRTGWNTEAFF. The CDR3 nucleotides are TGTGCCAGCAGCTCACGGACAGGGTGGAACACTGAAGCTTTCTTT.

The CDR3 DNA reads as TGTGCCAGTAGTTCACGACACGGCAATCAGCCCCAGCATTTT. Translation gives CASSSRHGNQPQHF. The chain couples TRBV19 to TRBJ1-5; no definite D call. Germline loops: CDR1 LNHDA, CDR2 SQIVND (reference sequence). The V end lost 5 bases, the J end lost 2 bases, and 10 bases lay between the germline ends. The length of the CDR3 is 14 residues.

The chain joins TRBV13 to TRBJ2-3; the D is unclear. The V gene's germline CDR1 is PRHDT and CDR2 FYEKMQ (reference sequence). V gave up 5 bases and J gave up 8 bases, with 8 bases separating them. CDR3 size: 11 residues. CDR3 in amino acids: CASSLQSTQYF. DNA for the CDR3: TGTGCCAGCAGCCTACAGAGTACGCAGTATTTT.

Of note for this clone: One end of the junction does not line up with germline, which may come from a read error. The rearrangement joins TRBV30 to TRBJ2-4; perhaps TRBD2 as D (5 bases). The CDR3 is made up of 14 amino acids. Per the germline V gene, CDR1 is GTSNPN and CDR2 is SVGIG (reference sequence). The DNA for the CDR3 is TGTGCCTGGAAGGGAGATCTAGCCAAAAACAGTCAGTACTTC. Its protein product is CAWKGDLAKNSQYF. Full variable domain (missing parts from reference TRBV30 and TRBJ2-4): SQTIHQWPATLVQPVGSPLSLECTVEGTSNPNLYWYRQAAGRGLQLLFYSVGIGQISSEVPQNLSASRPQDRQFILSSKKLLLSDSGFYLCAWKGDLAKNSQYFGAGTRLSVL.

The rearrangement uses TRBV11-3 and TRBJ2-1; 8 bases agree with TRBD2. The CDR3 length is 20 residues. CDR1 SGHNT and CDR2 YENEEA come from the germline V gene. Trimming at V came to 2 bases and at J to 4 bases, leaving 19 bases not matched to a gene. The CDR3 protein is CASSLKGPLRSGTSYNEQFF. Written as DNA, the CDR3 is TGTGCCAGCAGCTTAAAGGGACCTTTACGAAGTGGGACTAGTTACAATGAGCAGTTCTTC.

The chain joins TRBV19 to TRBJ1-5; the match to TRBD1 covers 7 bases. The CDR3 length is 15 residues. V trimming: 6 bases; J trimming: 3 bases; junction bases outside the gene matches: 8. Germline assignment: CDR1 LNHDA and CDR2 SQIVND (reference sequence). CDR3 protein: CASSHGTELNQPQHF. The CDR3, as DNA: TGTGCCAGTAGCCATGGGACAGAACTCAATCAGCCCCAGCATTTT. Full variable domain (missing parts from reference TRBV19 and TRBJ1-5): DGGITQSPKYLFRKEGQNVTLSCEQNLNHDAMYWYRQDPGQGLRLIYYSQIVNDFQKGDIAEGYSVSREKKESFPLTVTSAQKNPTAFYLCASSHGTELNQPQHFGDGTRLSIL.

This clone has a handful of counts. V gene TRBV5-6 combines with J gene TRBJ2-5; no firm D call. In germline, CDR1 is SGHDT, CDR2 YYEEEE. V dropped 0 bases and J dropped 4 bases, with 7 bases sitting between them. The CDR3 contains 13 residues. In DNA form, the CDR3 reads TGTGCCAGCAGCTTGGTCGGCGGAGAGACCCAGTACTTC. Translation gives CASSLVGGETQYF.

CDR3 bases: TGTGCCAGCAGCCCGCGAGGGCAGATTCTCTATGGCTACACCTTC. It codes for CASSPRGQILYGYTF. The chain carries TRBV12-1 and TRBJ1-2. TRBV12-1 is a listed pseudogene. There are 15 residues in the CDR3.

CDR3 loop: CAWADREIYGYTF. The CDR3 DNA is TGTGCCTGGGCCGACAGGGAAATCTATGGCTACACCTTC. The chain links TRBV30 to TRBJ1-2; 7 bases map to TRBD1. Trimming removed 5 bases from V and 4 bases from J; junction bases left unmatched: 7. Per the germline V gene, CDR1 is GTSNPN and CDR2 is SVGIG (reference sequence). This CDR3 has 13 amino acids.

The chain has TRBV5-5 and TRBJ2-7; possibly TRBD1 for D (5 bases). This CDR3 spans 13 amino acids. CDR1 is SGHKS and CDR2 is YYEKEE in the germline V gene (reference sequence). Trimming removed 1 base from V and 3 bases from J, with 8 bases in between. Here the CDR3 reads CASSLTGYYEQYF. The CDR3 DNA follows: TGTGCCAGCAGCTTGACAGGCTACTACGAGCAGTACTTC.

The V gene is TRBV4-3, the J gene TRBJ2-1; tentatively, D is TRBD2 (5 bases). Germline V lookup: CDR1 LGHNA, CDR2 YSLEER. V lost 1 base and J lost 4, with 8 bases in between. The CDR3 extends over 14 amino acids. Here the CDR3 DNA reads TGCGCCAGCAGCCAAGGACGGGAATACAATGAGCAGTTCTTC. It encodes CASSQGREYNEQFF.